This TCR beta chain was sequenced in a study of human T cells and chemical hapten exposure (dated by TCRdb to the early 2020s). Notes on the research overall: For sensitization, 2% DPC in acetone was applied to an approximately 2 cm by approximately 2 cm area of upper inner arm skin. Most of the patients in the cohort were female, and the cohort covered alopecia areata with under or over 50% scalp involvement, alopecia totalis and alopecia universalis. The study tracked peripheral blood TCR repertoire changes in vivo during primary and secondary sensitization to the hapten diphenylcyclopropenone (DPC) in alopecia patients. Libraries were pooled for sequencing, and variation in per-sample TCR yields was attributed mainly to small differences in library volumes within the pool. Twenty-nine alopecia patients provided blood for TCR sequencing at one to four time points (pre-sensitization, 2, 6 and 24 weeks). Patch tests used Finn chambers with 0.01% DPC on the upper back, scored after 6 days by International Contact Dermatitis Research Group standards. Patients additionally received weekly therapeutic DPC doses to the scalp throughout the approximately 22-week study period. Blood samples were taken from patients before sensitization (week 0) and at 2, 6 and about 24 weeks after DPC sensitization.

Libraries were constructed by RACE. Sequencing relied on a NextSeq 500. During library preparation, unique molecular identifiers were attached to individual cDNA molecules so that TCRs could be counted in a quantitative, reproducible way. Both TCR alpha and TCR beta chains were sequenced from each blood RNA sample. For the original study's pipeline: Samples had a median of roughly 99,000 TCRs, with a range from about 23,224 to 750,000. V, J and CDR3 annotation of the TCR reads was carried out using the Decombinator software suite. To make PS versus PT1 abundance plots, every sample was subsampled to the same number of TCRs (28,000). TCRs were defined as expanded if absent before sensitization and observed at least eight times at the 2-week time point. TCRdb reworked the public reads: Q25 trimming with fastp, MiXCR clone assembly, productive beta chains retained. Rows with one shared CDR3 protein collapse into an entry with the most common genes and DNA. These V and J calls rely on TCRdb rather than the paper's analysis. The sample table shows fewer than 400,000 distinct CDR3 sequences, and around 7% are seen once. The top ten constitute approximately 8.9% of the sample.

Measured from the cysteine to the phenylalanine, the CDR3 is 16 residues long. Here the CDR3 DNA is all that survives: 48 bases in frame from base 1. V is pruned by 3 bases and J by 0 bases, leaving 4 bases of the junction without a gene match. The germline V gene (reference sequence) sets CDR1 to LNHDA and CDR2 to SQIVND. This clonotype was counted only a few times. What antigen it recognizes has not been identified. Base qualities are not at hand, and no much larger clone is one base apart. The time point label corresponds to: patch test 1, 2 weeks after DPC sensitization. The treatment or condition label here, explained by the study, means: therapeutic diphenylcyclopropenone sensitization with weekly scalp DPC. At each patch-test visit, blood was drawn before the patch test was applied. Patients were considered eligible if aged 18 to 70, diagnosed with alopecia and deemed suitable for DPC therapy, and patients were excluded if pregnant. Total RNA was extracted from unfractionated whole blood that had been collected in Tempus Blood RNA tubes.

What the study reported, not specific to this receptor: No change with DPC sensitization was found in the number of TCRs above 1 in 1000 frequency, and no evidence of global repertoire structure alterations was found. Significantly more large CDR3 similarity clusters were formed by expanded TCRs than by pre-sensitization or healthy control sets, consistent with antigen-driven responses. The number of PT1 expanded TCRs positively correlated with patch test score, significant at thresholds 8, 16 and 32 but not 4. After repeated subsampling, changes were observed in the strength of the expansion versus patch-test correlation and in the threshold at which the correlation became significant. Because every patient had alopecia, a presumed autoimmune disease, the patients' immune response might differ from that of healthy individuals.

This TCR was recovered from a woman between 18 and 30 years old with alopecia areata. Some clones in this sample may be carry-over from other donors' samples. The sample was whole blood, taken in connection with sensitization to the hapten diphenylcyclopropenone (DPC). This receptor chain uses TRBV19 and TRBJ2-1; 8 bases in between match TRBD2. The DNA reads TGTGCCAGTAGTATCCTAGCGGGTGCCTCCTACAATGAGCAGTTCTTC. It codes for CASSILAGASYNEQFF. Where the CDR3 stops, the reference TRBV19 and TRBJ2-1 genes take over; the full variable domain is DGGITQSPKYLFRKEGQNVTLSCEQNLNHDAMYWYRQDPGQGLRLIYYSQIVNDFQKGDIAEGYSVSREKKESFPLTVTSAQKNPTAFYLCASSILAGASYNEQFFGPGTRLTVL.